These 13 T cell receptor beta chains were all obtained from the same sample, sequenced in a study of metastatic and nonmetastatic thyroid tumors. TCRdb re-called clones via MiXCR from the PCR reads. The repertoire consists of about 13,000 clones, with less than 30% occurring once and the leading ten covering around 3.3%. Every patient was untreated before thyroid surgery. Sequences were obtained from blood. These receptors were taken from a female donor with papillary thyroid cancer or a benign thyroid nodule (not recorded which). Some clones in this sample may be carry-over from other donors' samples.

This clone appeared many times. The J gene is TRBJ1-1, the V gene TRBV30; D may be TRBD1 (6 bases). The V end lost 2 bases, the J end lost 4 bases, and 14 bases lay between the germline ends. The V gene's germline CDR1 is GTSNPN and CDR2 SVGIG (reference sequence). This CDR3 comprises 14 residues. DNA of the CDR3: TGTGCCTGGAGTTCGGTAGGGGGGGGCACTGAAGCTTTCTTT. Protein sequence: CAWSSVGGGTEAFF.

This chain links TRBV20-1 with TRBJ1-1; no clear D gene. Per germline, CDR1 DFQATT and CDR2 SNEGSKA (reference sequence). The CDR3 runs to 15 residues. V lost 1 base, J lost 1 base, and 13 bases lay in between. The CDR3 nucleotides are TGCAGTGCTAGAGTATTTGGTCTGGAGAACACTGAAGCTTTCTTT. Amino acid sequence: CSARVFGLENTEAFF.

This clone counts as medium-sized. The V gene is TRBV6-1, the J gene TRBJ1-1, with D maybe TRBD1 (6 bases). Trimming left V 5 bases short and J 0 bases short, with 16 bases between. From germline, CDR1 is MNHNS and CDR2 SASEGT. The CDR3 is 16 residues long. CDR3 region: CASSSHHRAMNTEAFF. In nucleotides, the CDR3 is TGTGCCAGCAGTTCTCATCACAGGGCTATGAACACTGAAGCTTTCTTT.

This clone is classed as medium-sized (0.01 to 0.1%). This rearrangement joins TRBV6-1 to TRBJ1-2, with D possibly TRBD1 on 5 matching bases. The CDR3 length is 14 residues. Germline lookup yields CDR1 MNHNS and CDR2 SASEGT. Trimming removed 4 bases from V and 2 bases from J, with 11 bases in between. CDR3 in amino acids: CASSVLGVNYGYTF. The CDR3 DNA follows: TGTGCCAGCAGTGTACTGGGGGTGAACTATGGCTACACCTTC.

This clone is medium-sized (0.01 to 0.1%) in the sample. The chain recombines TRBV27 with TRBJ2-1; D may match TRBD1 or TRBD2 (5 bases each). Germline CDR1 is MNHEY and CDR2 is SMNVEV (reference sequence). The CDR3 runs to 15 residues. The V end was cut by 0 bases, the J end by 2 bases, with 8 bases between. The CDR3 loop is CASSLSGEPYNEQFF. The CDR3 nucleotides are TGTGCCAGCAGTTTATCGGGGGAACCCTACAATGAGCAGTTCTTC.

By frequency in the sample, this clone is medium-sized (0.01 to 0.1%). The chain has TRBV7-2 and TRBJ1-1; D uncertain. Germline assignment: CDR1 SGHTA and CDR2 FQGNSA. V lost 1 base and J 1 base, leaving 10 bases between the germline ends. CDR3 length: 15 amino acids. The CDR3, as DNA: TGTGCCAGCAGCTTAGTCGGCCATGGGAACACTGAAGCTTTCTTT. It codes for CASSLVGHGNTEAFF.

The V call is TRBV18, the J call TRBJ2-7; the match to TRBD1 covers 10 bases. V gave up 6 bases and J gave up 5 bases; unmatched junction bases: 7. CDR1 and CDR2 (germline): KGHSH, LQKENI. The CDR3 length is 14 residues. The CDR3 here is CASSRPGTGDEQYF. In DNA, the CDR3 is TGTGCCAGCTCTCGCCCCGGGACAGGGGACGAGCAGTACTTC.

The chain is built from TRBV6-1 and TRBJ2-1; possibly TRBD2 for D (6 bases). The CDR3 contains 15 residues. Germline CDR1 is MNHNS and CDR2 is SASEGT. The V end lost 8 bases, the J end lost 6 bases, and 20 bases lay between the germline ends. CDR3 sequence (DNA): TGTGCCAGCTTCCCCTCTAGCTGGAGGGCCAATGAGCAGTTCTTC. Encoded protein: CASFPSSWRANEQFF.

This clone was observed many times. In DNA, the CDR3 is TGCGCCAGCAGGAAGGACAGGGAGGGATCCTATGAGCAGTTCTTC. Residues: CASRKDREGSYEQFF. The chain couples TRBV5-1 to TRBJ2-1; possibly TRBD1 for D (8 bases). This CDR3 spans 15 amino acids. Per the germline V gene, CDR1 is SGHRS and CDR2 is YFSETQ. V lost 5 bases and J lost 8, with 20 bases in between.

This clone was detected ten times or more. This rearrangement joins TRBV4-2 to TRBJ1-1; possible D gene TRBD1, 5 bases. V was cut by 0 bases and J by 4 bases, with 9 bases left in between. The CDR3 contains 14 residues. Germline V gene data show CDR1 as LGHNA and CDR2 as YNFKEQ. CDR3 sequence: CASSQERRGTEAFF. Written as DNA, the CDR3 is TGTGCCAGCAGCCAAGAGCGGAGGGGCACTGAAGCTTTCTTT.

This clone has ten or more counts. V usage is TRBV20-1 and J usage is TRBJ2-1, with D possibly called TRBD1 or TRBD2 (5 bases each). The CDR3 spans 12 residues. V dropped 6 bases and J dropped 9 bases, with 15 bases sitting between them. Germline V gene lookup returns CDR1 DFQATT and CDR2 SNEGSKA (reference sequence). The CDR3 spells CSARGPAGEQFF. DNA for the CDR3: TGCAGTGCCCGGGGACCTGCCGGTGAGCAGTTCTTC.

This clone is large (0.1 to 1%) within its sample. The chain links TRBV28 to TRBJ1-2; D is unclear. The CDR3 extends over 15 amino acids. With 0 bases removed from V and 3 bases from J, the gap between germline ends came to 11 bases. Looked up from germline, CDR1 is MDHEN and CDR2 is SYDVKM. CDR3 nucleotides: TGTGCCAGCAGTTTATGGGGCAGCTCTGACTATGGCTACACCTTC. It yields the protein CASSLWGSSDYGYTF.

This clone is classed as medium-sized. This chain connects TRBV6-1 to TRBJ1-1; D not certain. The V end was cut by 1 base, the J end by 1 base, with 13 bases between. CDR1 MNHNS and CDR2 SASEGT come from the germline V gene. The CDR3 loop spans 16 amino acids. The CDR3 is CASSEDPGTRNTEAFF. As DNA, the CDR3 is TGTGCCAGCAGTGAAGATCCTGGCACAAGGAACACTGAAGCTTTCTTT.